This T cell receptor (beta chain) was found in a study of CD8+CD57+ T cells in acquired aplastic anemia. The CDR3 loop spans 15 amino acids. V lost 0 bases and J 6 bases, leaving 16 bases between the germline ends. Germline-derived CDR1 and CDR2 are SGHKS and YYEKEE (reference sequence). Previously, flow cytometry had revealed CD8+CD57+ cell expansion in the patients chosen for sequencing. Both TCR beta VDJ combination and CDR3 sequence profiling were carried out. Genomic DNA was the template for this profiling. TCRdb re-analysed the reads in MiXCR, keeping a single row per CDR3 protein. The sample consists of around 500,000 distinct CDR3 sequences, under 40% of them appearing once.

Input material: sorted CD4+, CD8+, or CD8+CD57+ T cells (not recorded which) from PBMCs. The V call is TRBV5-5, the J call TRBJ2-7; D is undetermined. This TCR was sampled from a human donor with aplastic anemia. In DNA, the CDR3 is TGTGCCAGCAGCTTGGCCGGCCCCGAATTTGGCGAGCAGTACTTC. The encoded protein is CASSLAGPEFGEQYF.